This TCR beta chain was captured in a study of T cell changes during pregnancy in multiple sclerosis. Germline CDR1 MNHEY, CDR2 SMNVEV (reference sequence). This CDR3 has 15 residues. V was pared by 5 bases and J by 5 bases, with 4 bases of the junction left unmatched. Only in-frame clones appear in the TCRdb table, and some are missing; sequencing was by immunoSEQ multiplex PCR. Of 15,000 to 20,000 clones in the sample, around 90% are singletons; the top ten hold approximately 12%. The source of this sequence is a female donor in good health, enrolled as a control in a pregnancy study. This sequence joins TRBV27 and TRBJ1-6; 9 nucleotides match TRBD1. Sample: CD8+ T cells from peripheral blood mononuclear cells, taken after pregnancy. CDR3 in amino acids: CASSLWTGDNSPLHF. The DNA of the CDR3 is TGTGCCAGCAGTCTCTGGACAGGGGATAATTCACCCCTCCACTTT.